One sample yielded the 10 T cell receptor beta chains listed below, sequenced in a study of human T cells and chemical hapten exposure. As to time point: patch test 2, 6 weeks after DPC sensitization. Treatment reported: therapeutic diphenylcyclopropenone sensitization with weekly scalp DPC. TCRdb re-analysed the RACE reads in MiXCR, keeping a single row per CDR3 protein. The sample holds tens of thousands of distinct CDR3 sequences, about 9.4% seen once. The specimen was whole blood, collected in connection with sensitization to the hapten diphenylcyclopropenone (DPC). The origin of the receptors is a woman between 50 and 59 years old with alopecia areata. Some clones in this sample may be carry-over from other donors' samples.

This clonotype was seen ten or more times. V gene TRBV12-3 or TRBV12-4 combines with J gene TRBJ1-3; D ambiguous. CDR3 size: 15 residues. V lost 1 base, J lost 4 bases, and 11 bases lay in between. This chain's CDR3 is CASSLGGNFGNTIYF. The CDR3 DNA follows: TGTGCCAGCAGTTTAGGAGGGAATTTCGGAAACACCATATATTTT.

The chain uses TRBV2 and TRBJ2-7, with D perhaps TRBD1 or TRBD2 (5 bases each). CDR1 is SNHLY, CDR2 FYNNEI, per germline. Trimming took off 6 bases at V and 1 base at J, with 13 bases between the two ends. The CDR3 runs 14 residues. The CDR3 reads CASREPGRSYEQYF. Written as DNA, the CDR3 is TGTGCCAGCAGGGAACCGGGACGGTCCTACGAGCAGTACTTC.

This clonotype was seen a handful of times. The CDR3 bases are TGTGCCACCAGTGGACTAGCGGGAGGGCCTTCGGGCGAGCAGTACTTC. This encodes CATSGLAGGPSGEQYF. The chain recombines TRBV24-1 with TRBJ2-7, with 14 bases lining up with TRBD2. CDR1 KGHDR and CDR2 SFDVKD come from the germline V gene. J gave up 6 bases and V 5 bases, and 8 bases lay outside the gene matches. This CDR3 region has 16 residues.

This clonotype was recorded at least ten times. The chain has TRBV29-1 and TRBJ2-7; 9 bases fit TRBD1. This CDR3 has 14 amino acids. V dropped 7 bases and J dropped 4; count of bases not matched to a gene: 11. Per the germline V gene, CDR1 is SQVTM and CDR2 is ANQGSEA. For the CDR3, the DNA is TGCAGCGCCGAAACCGGGACAGGGTTGTACGAGCAGTACTTC. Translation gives CSAETGTGLYEQYF.

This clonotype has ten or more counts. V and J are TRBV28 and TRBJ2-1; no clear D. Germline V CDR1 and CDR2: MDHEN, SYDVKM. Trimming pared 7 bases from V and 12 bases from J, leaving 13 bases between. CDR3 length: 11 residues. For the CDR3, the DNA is TGTGCCAGCACAACTGTAGGACCGCAGTTCTTC. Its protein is CASTTVGPQFF.

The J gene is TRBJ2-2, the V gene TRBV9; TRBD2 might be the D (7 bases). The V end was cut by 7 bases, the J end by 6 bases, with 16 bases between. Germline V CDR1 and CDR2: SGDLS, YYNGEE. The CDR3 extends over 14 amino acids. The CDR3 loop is CASRLGGGSGELFF. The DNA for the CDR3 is TGTGCCAGCCGCTTAGGCGGGGGCTCCGGGGAGCTGTTTTTT. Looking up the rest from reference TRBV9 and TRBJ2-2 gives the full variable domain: DSGVTQTPKHLITATGQRVTLRCSPRSGDLSVYWYQQSLDQGLQFLIQYYNGEERAKGNILERFSAQQFPDLHSELNLSSLELGDSALYFCASRLGGGSGELFFGEGSRLTVL.

The CDR3 DNA reads TGTGCCAGCAGCCAAAAGGGGAACTGGAACACTGAAGCTTTCTTT. Residues: CASSQKGNWNTEAFF. This chain connects TRBV14 to TRBJ1-1; TRBD1 might be the D (5 bases). V lost 2 bases, J lost 1 base, and 11 bases lay in between. The CDR3 is made up of 15 amino acids. Germline CDR1 SGHDN, CDR2 FVKESK.

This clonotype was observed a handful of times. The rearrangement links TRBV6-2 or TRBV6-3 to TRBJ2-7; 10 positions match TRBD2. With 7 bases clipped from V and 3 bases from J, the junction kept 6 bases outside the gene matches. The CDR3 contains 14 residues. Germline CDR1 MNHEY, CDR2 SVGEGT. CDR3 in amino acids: CASNLAGELYEQYF. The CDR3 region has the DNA TGTGCCAGCAATCTAGCGGGAGAGCTCTACGAGCAGTACTTC.

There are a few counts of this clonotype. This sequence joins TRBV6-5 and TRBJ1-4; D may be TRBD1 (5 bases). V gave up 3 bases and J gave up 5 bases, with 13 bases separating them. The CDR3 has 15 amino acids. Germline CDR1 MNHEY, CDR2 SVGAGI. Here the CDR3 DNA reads TGTGCCAGCAGTTATTTTGGGGCAGGCAATGAAAAACTGTTTTTT. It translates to CASSYFGAGNEKLFF.

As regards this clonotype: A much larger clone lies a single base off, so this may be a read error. The CDR3 protein is CTSSLAGSPSSGNTIYF. The CDR3 DNA sequence: TGTACCAGCAGCCTTGCGGGTTCTCCATCCTCTGGAAACACCATATATTTT. The V gene is TRBV11-2, the J gene TRBJ1-3; D is ambiguous. The CDR3 totals 17 residues. Germline V CDR1 and CDR2: SGHAT, FQNNGV.